This T cell receptor beta chain was found in a study of blood T cell repertoires in COVID-19. Study-wide background: Specimens from acute and convalescent COVID-19 originated in the United States, Italy and Spain. Nucleic acid was either cDNA or gDNA, and it came from T cells, B-cell-depleted T cells, or PBMCs.

The CDR3 is 16 residues long. The V gene lost 5 bases and the J gene lost 0 bases, with 11 bases spanning the gap. Germline CDR1 reads SGHTA; CDR2 reads FQGNSA. In the original processing: Reference gene primer amplification gave nucleated cell count estimates. TCRdb's table, derived via immunoSEQ multiplex PCR, lists solely in-frame clones and lacks some. That table is the source of V, J and clone size, and D and trimming were worked out from the DNA. Of 200,000 to 300,000 clones listed, 83% are singletons. The clonotype was recovered from a human donor in a cohort sampled during active COVID-19. The chain has TRBV7-2 and TRBJ2-6; no definite D call. The sample comprised peripheral blood. In DNA form, the CDR3 reads TGTGCCAGCAGCCTTGGGCCGCGCTCTGGGGCCAACGTCCTGACTTTC. It codes for CASSLGPRSGANVLTF.